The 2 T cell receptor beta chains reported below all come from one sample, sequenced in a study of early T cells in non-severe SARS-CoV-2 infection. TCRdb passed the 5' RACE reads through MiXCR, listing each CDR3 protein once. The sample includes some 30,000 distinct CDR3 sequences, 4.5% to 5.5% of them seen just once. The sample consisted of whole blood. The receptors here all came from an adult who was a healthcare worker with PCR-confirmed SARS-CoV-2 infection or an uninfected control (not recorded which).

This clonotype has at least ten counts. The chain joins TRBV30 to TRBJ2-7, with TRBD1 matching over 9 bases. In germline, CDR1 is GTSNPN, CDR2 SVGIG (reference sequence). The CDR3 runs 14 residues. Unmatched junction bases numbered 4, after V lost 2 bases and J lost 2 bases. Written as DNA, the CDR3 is TGTGCCTGGAGTTTAACAGGGGGCCCCTACGAGCAGTACTTC. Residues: CAWSLTGGPYEQYF.

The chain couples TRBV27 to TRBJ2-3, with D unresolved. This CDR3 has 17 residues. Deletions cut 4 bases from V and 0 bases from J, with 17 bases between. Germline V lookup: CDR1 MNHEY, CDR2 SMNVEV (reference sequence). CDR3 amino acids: CASSSRRTPTSTDTQYF. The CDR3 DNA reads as TGTGCCAGCAGTTCACGACGGACGCCGACTAGCACAGATACGCAGTATTTT.